This entry describes one TCR beta chain. Its antigen is undetermined. Sequencing used immunoSEQ multiplex PCR; TCRdb keeps in-frame clones, though not all of them. The data hold under 100,000 clones, with approximately 78% observed a single time. The CDR3 is made up of 16 amino acids. V was clipped by 5 bases and J by 6 bases, with 20 bases between them. CDR1 and CDR2 (germline): MDHEN, SYDVKM. The data were obtained in a study of graft-versus-host responses after intestinal transplantation. Study conclusions and caveats: GvH clone levels peaked in circulation, and this peak was associated with early post-transplant HvG declines.

The sample consisted of unstimulated CD4+ T cells sorted from spleen or lymph node cells, taken before intestinal transplant. The V and J genes are TRBV28 and TRBJ2-1; weak D call: TRBD1 (5 bases). This TCR was sampled from a human donor who received an intestinal transplant. The CDR3 here is CASSPGLTYQGNEQFF. The CDR3 DNA follows: TGTGCCAGCAGTCCGGGCCTAACATATCAGGGCAATGAGCAGTTCTTC. Looking up the rest from reference TRBV28 and TRBJ2-1 gives the full variable domain: DVKVTQSSRYLVKRTGEKVFLECVQDMDHENMFWYRQDPGLGLRLIYFSYDVKMKEKGDIPEGYSVSREKKERFSLILESASTNQTSMYLCASSPGLTYQGNEQFFGPGTRLTVL.